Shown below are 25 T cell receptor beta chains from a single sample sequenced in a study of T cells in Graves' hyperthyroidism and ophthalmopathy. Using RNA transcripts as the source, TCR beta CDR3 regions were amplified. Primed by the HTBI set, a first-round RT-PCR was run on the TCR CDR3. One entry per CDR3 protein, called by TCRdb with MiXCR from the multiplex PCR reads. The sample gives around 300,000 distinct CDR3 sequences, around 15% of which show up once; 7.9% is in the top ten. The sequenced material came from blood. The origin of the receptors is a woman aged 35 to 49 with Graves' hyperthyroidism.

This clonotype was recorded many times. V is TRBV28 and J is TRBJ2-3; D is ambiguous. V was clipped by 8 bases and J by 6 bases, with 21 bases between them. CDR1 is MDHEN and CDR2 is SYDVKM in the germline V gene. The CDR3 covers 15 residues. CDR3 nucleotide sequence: TGTGCCAGCCTCCCGGCCCAAATGTCCTCGGATACGCAGTATTTT. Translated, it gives CASLPAQMSSDTQYF.

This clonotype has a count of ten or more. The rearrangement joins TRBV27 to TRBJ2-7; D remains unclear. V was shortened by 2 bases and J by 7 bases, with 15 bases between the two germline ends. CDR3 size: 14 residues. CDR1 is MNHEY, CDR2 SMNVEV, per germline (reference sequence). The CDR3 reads CASSLITAESEQYF. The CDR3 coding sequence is TGTGCCAGCAGTTTAATCACAGCAGAGTCGGAGCAGTACTTC.

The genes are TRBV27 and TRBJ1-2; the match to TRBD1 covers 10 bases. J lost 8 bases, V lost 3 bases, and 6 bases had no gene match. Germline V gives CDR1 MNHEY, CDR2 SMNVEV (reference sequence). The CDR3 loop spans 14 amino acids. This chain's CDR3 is CASSLRGQGSGYTF. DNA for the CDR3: TGTGCCAGCAGTTTGAGGGGACAGGGGAGCGGCTACACCTTC.

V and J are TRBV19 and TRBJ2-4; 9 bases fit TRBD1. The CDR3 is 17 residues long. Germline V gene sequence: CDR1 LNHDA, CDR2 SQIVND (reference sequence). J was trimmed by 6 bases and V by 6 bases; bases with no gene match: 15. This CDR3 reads CASSQMRTGVQGNIQYF. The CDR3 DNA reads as TGTGCCAGTAGCCAAATGCGGACAGGGGTTCAAGGAAACATTCAGTACTTC.

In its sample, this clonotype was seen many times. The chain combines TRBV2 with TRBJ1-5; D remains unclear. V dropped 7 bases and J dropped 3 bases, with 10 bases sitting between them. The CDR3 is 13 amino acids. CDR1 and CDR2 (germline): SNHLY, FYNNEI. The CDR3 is CASKGEHNQPQHF. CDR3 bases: TGTGCCAGCAAGGGAGAACACAATCAGCCCCAGCATTTT.

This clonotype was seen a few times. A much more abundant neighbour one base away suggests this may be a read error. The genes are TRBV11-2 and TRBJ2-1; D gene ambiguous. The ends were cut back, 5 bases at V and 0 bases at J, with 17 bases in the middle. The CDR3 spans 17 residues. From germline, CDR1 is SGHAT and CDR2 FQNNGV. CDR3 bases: TGTGCCAGCAGCCCTACGGCCACCCTGCGCTCCTACAATGAGCAGTTCTTC. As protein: CASSPTATLRSYNEQFF. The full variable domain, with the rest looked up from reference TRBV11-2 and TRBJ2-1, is EAGVAQSPRYKIIEKRQSVAFWCNPISGHATLYWYQQILGQGPKLLIQFQNNGVVDDSQLPKDRFSAERLKGVDSTLKIQPAKLEDSAVYLCASSPTATLRSYNEQFFGPGTRLTVL.

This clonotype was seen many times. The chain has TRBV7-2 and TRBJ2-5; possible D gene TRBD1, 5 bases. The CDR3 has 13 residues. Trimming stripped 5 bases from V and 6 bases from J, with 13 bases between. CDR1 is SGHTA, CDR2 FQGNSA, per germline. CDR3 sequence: CASSSSRVQTQYF. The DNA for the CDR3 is TGTGCCAGCAGCAGCAGCAGGGTCCAGACCCAGTACTTC.

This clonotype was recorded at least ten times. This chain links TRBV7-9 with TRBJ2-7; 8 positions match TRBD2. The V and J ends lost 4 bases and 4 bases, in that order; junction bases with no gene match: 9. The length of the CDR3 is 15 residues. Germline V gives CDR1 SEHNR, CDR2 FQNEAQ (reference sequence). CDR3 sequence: CASSSSAGVSYEQYF. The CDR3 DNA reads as TGTGCCAGCAGCTCCTCAGCGGGAGTCAGTTACGAGCAGTACTTC.

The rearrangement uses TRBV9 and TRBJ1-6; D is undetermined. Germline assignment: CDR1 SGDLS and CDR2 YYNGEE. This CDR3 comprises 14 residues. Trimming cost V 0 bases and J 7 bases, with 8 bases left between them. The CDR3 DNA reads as TGTGCCAGCAGCGTAGCTCCTCTAAATTCACCCCTCCACTTT. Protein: CASSVAPLNSPLHF.

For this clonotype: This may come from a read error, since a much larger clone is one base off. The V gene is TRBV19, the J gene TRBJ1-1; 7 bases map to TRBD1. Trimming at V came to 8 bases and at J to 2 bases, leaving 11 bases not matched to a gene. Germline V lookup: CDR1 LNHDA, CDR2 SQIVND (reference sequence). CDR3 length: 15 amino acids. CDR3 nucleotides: TGTGCCAGTGGCCAGCCAAACAGGGGCAACACTGAAGCTTTCTTT. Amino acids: CASGQPNRGNTEAFF.

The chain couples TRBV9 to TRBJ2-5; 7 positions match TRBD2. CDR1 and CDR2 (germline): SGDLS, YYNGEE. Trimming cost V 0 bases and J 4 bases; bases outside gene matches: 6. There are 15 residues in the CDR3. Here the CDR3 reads CASSVAGGRAETQYF. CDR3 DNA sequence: TGTGCCAGCAGCGTAGCAGGTGGGAGGGCAGAGACCCAGTACTTC.

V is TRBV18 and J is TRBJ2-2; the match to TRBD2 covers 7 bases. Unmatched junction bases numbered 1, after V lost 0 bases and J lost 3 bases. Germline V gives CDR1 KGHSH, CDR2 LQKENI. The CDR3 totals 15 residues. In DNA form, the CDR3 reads TGTGCCAGCTCACCACCGGCGGGAGACACCGGGGAGCTGTTTTTT. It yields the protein CASSPPAGDTGELFF.

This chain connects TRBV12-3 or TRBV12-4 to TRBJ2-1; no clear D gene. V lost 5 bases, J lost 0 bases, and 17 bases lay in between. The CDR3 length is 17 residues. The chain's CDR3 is CASSPSPGLGSYNEQFF. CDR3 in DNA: TGTGCCAGCAGTCCCTCCCCGGGCCTCGGCTCCTACAATGAGCAGTTCTTC.

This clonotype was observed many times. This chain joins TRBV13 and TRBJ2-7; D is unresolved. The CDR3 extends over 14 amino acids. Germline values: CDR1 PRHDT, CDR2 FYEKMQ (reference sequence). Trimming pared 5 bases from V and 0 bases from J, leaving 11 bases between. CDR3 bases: TGTGCCAGCAGCACCGTTAAGAGCTCCTACGAGCAGTACTTC. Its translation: CASSTVKSSYEQYF.

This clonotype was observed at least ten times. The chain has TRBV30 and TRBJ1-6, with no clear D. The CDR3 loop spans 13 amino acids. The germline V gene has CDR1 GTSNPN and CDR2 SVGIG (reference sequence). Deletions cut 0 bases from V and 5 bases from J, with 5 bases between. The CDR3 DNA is TGTGCCTGGAGTGTAGTCGATAATTCACCCCTCCACTTT. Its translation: CAWSVVDNSPLHF. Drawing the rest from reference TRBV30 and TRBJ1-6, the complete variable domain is SQTIHQWPATLVQPVGSPLSLECTVEGTSNPNLYWYRQAAGRGLQLLFYSVGIGQISSEVPQNLSASRPQDRQFILSSKKLLLSDSGFYLCAWSVVDNSPLHFGNGTRLTVT.

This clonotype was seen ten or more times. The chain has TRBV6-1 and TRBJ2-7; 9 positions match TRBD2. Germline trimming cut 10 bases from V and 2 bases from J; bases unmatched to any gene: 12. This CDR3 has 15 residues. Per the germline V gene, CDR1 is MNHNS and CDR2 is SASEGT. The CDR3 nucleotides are TGTGCCACGTTCGAGGGCGTAGCGGGGGCCTACGAGCAGTACTTC. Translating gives CATFEGVAGAYEQYF.

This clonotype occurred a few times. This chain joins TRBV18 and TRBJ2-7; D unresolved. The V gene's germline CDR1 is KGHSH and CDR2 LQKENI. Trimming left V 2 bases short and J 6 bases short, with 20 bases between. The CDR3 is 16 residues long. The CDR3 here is CASSPSGWTKSFEQYF. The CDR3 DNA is TGTGCCAGCTCACCATCGGGCTGGACGAAGAGCTTCGAGCAGTACTTC.

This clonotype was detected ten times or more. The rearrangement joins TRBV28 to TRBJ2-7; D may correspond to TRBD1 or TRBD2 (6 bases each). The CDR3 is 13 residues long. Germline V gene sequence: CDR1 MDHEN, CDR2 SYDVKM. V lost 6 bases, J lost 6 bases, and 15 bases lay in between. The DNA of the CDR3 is TGTGCCAGCAGCTTTAGCTCGGGGGCCGAGCAGTACTTC. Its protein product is CASSFSSGAEQYF.

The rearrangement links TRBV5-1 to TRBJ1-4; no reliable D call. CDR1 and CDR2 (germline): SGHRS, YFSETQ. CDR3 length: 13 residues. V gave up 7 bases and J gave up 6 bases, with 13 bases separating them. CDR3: CASPRGRDEKLFF. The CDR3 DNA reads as TGCGCCAGCCCCCGAGGCAGAGATGAAAAACTGTTTTTT.

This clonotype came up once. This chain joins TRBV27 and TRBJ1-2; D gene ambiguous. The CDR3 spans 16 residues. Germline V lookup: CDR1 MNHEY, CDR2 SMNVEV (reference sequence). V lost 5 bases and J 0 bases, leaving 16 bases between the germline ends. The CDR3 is CASSESVEGTNYGYTF. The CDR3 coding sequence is TGTGCCAGCAGTGAGTCGGTGGAGGGTACTAACTATGGCTACACCTTC.

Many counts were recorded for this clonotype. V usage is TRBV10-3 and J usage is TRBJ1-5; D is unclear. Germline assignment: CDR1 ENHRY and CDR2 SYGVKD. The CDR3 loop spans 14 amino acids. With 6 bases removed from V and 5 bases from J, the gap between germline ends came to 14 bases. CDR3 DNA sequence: TGTGCCATCAGCGAGGGAGACGGGTATCAGCCCCAGCATTTT. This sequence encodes CAISEGDGYQPQHF.

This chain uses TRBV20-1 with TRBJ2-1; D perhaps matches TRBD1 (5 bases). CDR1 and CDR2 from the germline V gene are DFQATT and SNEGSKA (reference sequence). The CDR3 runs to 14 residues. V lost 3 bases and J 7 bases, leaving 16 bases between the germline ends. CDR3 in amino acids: CSASLPPRVNEQFF. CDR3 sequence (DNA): TGCAGTGCTAGCTTGCCCCCCAGGGTGAATGAGCAGTTCTTC.

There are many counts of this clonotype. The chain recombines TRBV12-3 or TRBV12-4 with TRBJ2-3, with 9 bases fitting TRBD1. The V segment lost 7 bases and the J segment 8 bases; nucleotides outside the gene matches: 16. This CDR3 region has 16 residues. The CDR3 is CASTISRDRARGTQYF. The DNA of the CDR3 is TGTGCCAGCACCATCTCCCGGGACAGGGCCAGGGGTACGCAGTATTTT.

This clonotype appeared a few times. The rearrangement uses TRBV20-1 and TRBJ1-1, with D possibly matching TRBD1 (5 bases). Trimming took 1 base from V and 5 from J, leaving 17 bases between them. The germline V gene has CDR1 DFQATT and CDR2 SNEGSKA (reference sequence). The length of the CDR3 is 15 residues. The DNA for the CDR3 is TGCAGTGCTAGAGCCGGGACTTCTACGAGGACTGAAGCTTTCTTT. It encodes CSARAGTSTRTEAFF.

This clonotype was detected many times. In nucleotides, the CDR3 is TGTGCCAGCAGCTTAGAGGGTTTGGGAGTTGAAGCTTTCTTT. It codes for CASSLEGLGVEAFF. The chain recombines TRBV7-9 with TRBJ1-1, with D uncertain. With 1 base removed from V and 7 bases from J, the gap between germline ends came to 13 bases. The CDR3 has 14 amino acids. Germline CDR1 is SEHNR and CDR2 is FQNEAQ (reference sequence).